The clone carrying this TCR beta chain appeared a few times. Its antigen is undetermined. The junction departs from the called germline gene at one end, perhaps through a read error. Amplified TCR beta CDR3 regions came from RNA transcripts. When the TCR CDR3 underwent first-round RT-PCR, the HTBI primer set was used. TCRdb analysed the multiplex PCR reads with MiXCR anew, one entry per CDR3 protein. The sample records roughly 580,000 distinct CDR3 sequences, approximately 13% being singletons. Subjects aged 18 to 65 presented with newly diagnosed hyperthyroidism of less than 2 months' duration. Each 10 ml fresh peripheral blood draw supplied the PBMCs. These data belong to a study of T cells in Graves' hyperthyroidism and ophthalmopathy. Looking at the study overall: Peripheral blood collection took place at initial diagnosis, before any treatment. Notes on the study in general: Appearing also in blood were most of the thyroid clonotypes expanded above 0.001.

The CDR3 has 18 residues. The germline V gene encodes CDR1 LNHDA and CDR2 SQIVND (reference sequence). The source is a woman in her 30s with Graves' hyperthyroidism that later progressed to Graves' ophthalmopathy. The sequenced sample was blood. The V gene is TRBV19, the J gene TRBJ2-1; 16 positions agree with TRBD2. The CDR3 DNA reads as TGTGCCAGTAGTGGGGGGACTAGCGGGAGGGGGTCCTACAATGAGCAGCTCTTC. It specifies CASSGGTSGRGSYNEQLF.